This T cell receptor (beta chain) was recorded in a study of circulating and synovial CD4+ cells in juvenile arthritis. Profiling relied on immunoSEQ multiplex PCR, and the TCRdb table lists in-frame clones only, not all of them. The table records about 32,000 clones, about 94% of them present only once. The sequencing input was CD4+ T cells from blood. This receptor was identified in a human donor with juvenile idiopathic arthritis.

The CDR3 DNA follows: TGTGCCAGCAGCGGGGGACACTCCAAAAACATTCAGTACTTC. Encoded protein: CASSGGHSKNIQYF. V usage is TRBV5-4 and J usage is TRBJ2-4, with TRBD1 as a possible D gene (6 bases). This CDR3 comprises 14 residues. The V and J ends lost 4 bases and 2 bases respectively, with 10 bases between them. In germline, CDR1 is SGHNT, CDR2 YYREEE (reference sequence).